Following are 17 T cell receptor beta chains from one sample sequenced in a study of blood T cells in healthy people across ages. Sample-barcoded 5' priming and a J-beta primer mix drove a second PCR of roughly 7 to 11 cycles. TCRdb processed the 5' RACE reads anew with MiXCR; each CDR3 protein has one entry. This sample carries some 1.8 million distinct CDR3 sequences, approximately 40% of them seen once, and the ten largest clones take 23%. The specimen was blood. These receptors originate from a human donor in good health.

With regard to this clonotype: Because it lacks the conserved phenylalanine or tryptophan at the end, this CDR3 is likely a read error. The chain is built from TRBV5-1 and TRBJ1-1; 8 bases line up with TRBD1. Germline lookup yields CDR1 SGHRS and CDR2 YFSETQ. V dropped 4 bases and J dropped 0; count of bases not matched to a gene: 5. The CDR3 is 15 residues long. CDR3 DNA: TGCGCCAGCAGCCTCATGACAGGGGTGAACACTGAAGCTTTCTGT. It specifies CASSLMTGVNTEAFC.

This clonotype was counted a few times. The J gene is TRBJ2-1, the V gene TRBV12-5; D gene unclear. Trimming pared 2 bases from V and 13 bases from J, leaving 9 bases between. The CDR3 sequence is 11 residues long. Germline V gene data show CDR1 as LGHNT and CDR2 as FRNRAP. CDR3 in amino acids: CASGLTEIQFF. The CDR3 DNA follows: TGTGCTAGTGGTTTGACGGAGATCCAGTTCTTC. The whole variable domain, remainder taken from reference TRBV12-5 and TRBJ2-1, is DARVTQTPRHKVTEMGQEVTMRCQPILGHNTVFWYRQTMMQGLELLAYFRNRAPLDDSGMPKDRFSAEMPDATLATLKIQPSEPRDSAVYFCASGLTEIQFFGPGTRLTVL.

The sample holds one count of this clonotype. The rearrangement uses TRBV20-1 and TRBJ2-7; perhaps TRBD1 as D (6 bases). Trimming cost V 5 bases and J 0 bases, with 11 bases left between them. The CDR3 runs 13 residues. Germline V gives CDR1 DFQATT, CDR2 SNEGSKA (reference sequence). CDR3 nucleotides: TGCAGTGCTCCCCGGGACAACTCCTACGAGCAGTACTTC. Translation: CSAPRDNSYEQYF.

This clonotype was seen a few times. V gene TRBV5-1 combines with J gene TRBJ2-5; D ambiguous. Germline assignment: CDR1 SGHRS and CDR2 YFSETQ. The CDR3 is made up of 14 amino acids. Trimming removed 0 bases at V and 4 bases at J, with 10 bases between. The CDR3 spells CASSLVEAGETQYF. The CDR3 DNA is TGCGCCAGCAGCTTGGTTGAAGCAGGAGAGACCCAGTACTTC.

The gene calls are TRBV27 and TRBJ1-2; a possible D gene is TRBD1 (5 bases). The CDR3 sequence is 13 residues long. Deletions cut 5 bases from V and 8 bases from J, with 15 bases between. Germline values: CDR1 MNHEY, CDR2 SMNVEV (reference sequence). DNA for the CDR3: TGTGCCAGCAGTCCCTCCGGGGGGAGCGGCTACACCTTC. Protein: CASSPSGGSGYTF.

This clonotype was counted a few times. The junction differs from germline at one of its ends, possibly a read error. This rearrangement joins TRBV4-2 to TRBJ2-5, with TRBD2 matching over 12 bases. The CDR3 totals 17 residues. The germline V gene has CDR1 LGHNA and CDR2 YNFKEQ. CDR3 residues: CASSQGASGGAGETQYF. The CDR3 DNA sequence: TGTGCTAGCAGCCAAGGAGCTAGCGGGGGGGCAGGGGAGACCCAGTACTTC.

This clonotype was observed a few times. The V call is TRBV4-3, the J call TRBJ2-6; the D is unclear. The ends were cut back, 4 bases at V and 0 bases at J, with 7 bases in the middle. The CDR3 runs to 15 residues. The V gene's germline CDR1 is LGHNA and CDR2 YSLEER. CDR3 residues: CASSREISGANVLTF. The DNA of the CDR3 is TGCGCCAGCAGCCGGGAAATCTCTGGGGCCAACGTCCTGACTTTC.

This chain connects TRBV10-3 to TRBJ1-2; the D is unclear. V was clipped by 2 bases and J by 1 base, with 8 bases between them. Germline loops: CDR1 ENHRY, CDR2 SYGVKD. The CDR3 has 14 residues. DNA for the CDR3: TGTGCCATCAGTGAGGCGCATAGTAACTATGGCTACACCTTC. As protein: CAISEAHSNYGYTF.

This clonotype has a handful of counts. The J gene is TRBJ2-7, the V gene TRBV20-1, with TRBD1 matching over 8 bases. Germline CDR1 reads DFQATT; CDR2 reads SNEGSKA (reference sequence). The CDR3 is made up of 17 amino acids. With 2 bases clipped from V and 3 bases from J, the junction kept 15 bases outside the gene matches. The CDR3 DNA is TGCAGTGCTAGAAGCCCTCCAAAGGGGACAGGTGACTACGAGCAGTACTTC. Translation: CSARSPPKGTGDYEQYF.

This clonotype came up many times. One base away lies a much larger clone, so this may be a sequencing read error. The chain recombines TRBV6-4 with TRBJ2-2, with D perhaps matching TRBD1 (6 bases). The V gene's germline CDR1 is MRHNA and CDR2 SNTAGT. The length of the CDR3 is 13 residues. As DNA, the CDR3 is TGTGCCAGCAGTGACAGGGACACCGGGGAGCGGTTTTTT. Its translation: CASSDRDTGERFF.

This clonotype was seen many times. The V gene is TRBV4-2, the J gene TRBJ2-7, with TRBD1 matching over 9 bases. Trimming removed 4 bases from V and 6 bases from J; junction bases left unmatched: 10. The CDR3 loop spans 15 amino acids. Germline V CDR1 and CDR2: LGHNA, YNFKEQ. The CDR3 loop reads CASSPPGQGFIEQYF. The CDR3 DNA reads as TGTGCCAGCAGCCCTCCGGGACAGGGTTTCATCGAGCAGTACTTC.

This clonotype was seen more than once but under ten times. The genes are TRBV18 and TRBJ2-4; D unclear. V lost 5 bases and J 8 bases, leaving 13 bases between the germline ends. The germline V gene has CDR1 KGHSH and CDR2 LQKENI. CDR3 length: 13 residues. The CDR3 here is CASSTSGADIQYF. The CDR3 region has the DNA TGTGCCAGCTCAACTTCCGGTGCGGACATTCAGTACTTC.

Concerning this clonotype: One end of the junction is discordant with germline, which a read error may explain. The chain recombines TRBV6-1 with TRBJ2-7; no firm D call. The CDR3 is 11 amino acids. Germline values: CDR1 MNHNS, CDR2 SASEGT. The CDR3 is CASSEVHERYF. CDR3 sequence (DNA): TGTGCCAGCAGTGAAGTACACGAGCGGTACTTC.

The chain is built from TRBV28 and TRBJ2-7; possible D gene TRBD1, 5 bases. With 7 bases removed from V and 0 bases from J, the gap between germline ends came to 13 bases. CDR1 and CDR2 from the germline V gene are MDHEN and SYDVKM. The CDR3 totals 14 residues. As DNA, the CDR3 is TGTGCCAGCACCAGAGGACAAAGCTCCTACGAGCAGTACTTC. Its protein is CASTRGQSSYEQYF. Full variable domain (remainder filled in from reference TRBV28 and TRBJ2-7): DVKVTQSSRYLVKRTGEKVFLECVQDMDHENMFWYRQDPGLGLRLIYFSYDVKMKEKGDIPEGYSVSREKKERFSLILESASTNQTSMYLCASTRGQSSYEQYFGPGTRLTVT.

This chain connects TRBV7-9 to TRBJ2-1; 9 positions match TRBD1. Trimming took 5 bases from V and 7 from J; bases not matched to a gene: 15. From germline, CDR1 is SEHNR and CDR2 FQNEAQ (reference sequence). CDR3 size: 17 residues. This chain's CDR3 is CASSARPGGQGENEQFF. CDR3 in DNA: TGTGCCAGCAGCGCCCGACCCGGGGGACAGGGCGAGAATGAGCAGTTCTTC. Variable domain in full (rest from reference TRBV7-9 and TRBJ2-1): DTGVSQNPRHKITKRGQNVTFRCDPISEHNRLYWYRQTLGQGPEFLTYFQNEAQLEKSRLLSDRFSAERPKGSFSTLEIQRTEQGDSAMYLCASSARPGGQGENEQFFGPGTRLTVL.

This clonotype was seen only a few times. The CDR3 loop reads CATSDPTVGQPQHF. The CDR3 nucleotides read TGTGCCACCAGTGATCCAACAGTGGGGCAGCCCCAGCATTTT. The chain employs TRBV24-1 and TRBJ1-5; no clear D. CDR3 length: 14 residues. Looked up from germline, CDR1 is KGHDR and CDR2 is SFDVKD. Trimming removed 3 bases from V and 7 bases from J, with 12 bases in between.

As DNA, the CDR3 is TGTGCCAGCAGTACTGGACAGGGCGAGCAGTACTTC. This codes for CASSTGQGEQYF. V and J are TRBV6-2 or TRBV6-3 and TRBJ2-7, with 8 bases aligning to TRBD1. The CDR3 extends over 12 amino acids. Losses at the gene ends were 5 bases for V and 6 bases for J; bases not matched to a gene: 3. CDR1 is MNHEY and CDR2 is SVGEGT in the germline V gene.